These 5 T cell receptor beta chains were sequenced from one sample in a study of control samples from healthy donors and cancer patients. Generated by immunoSEQ multiplex PCR, the TCRdb table keeps only in-frame clones and is missing some. The table lists some 170,000 clones, about 95% of them singletons, with less than 15% in the top ten. The sequenced sample consisted of PBMCs. The receptors derive from a man between 60 and 70 years old with colorectal cancer.

The chain links TRBV5-1 to TRBJ2-7; D is perhaps TRBD1 or TRBD2 (5 bases each). CDR3 length: 15 amino acids. The V end lost 4 bases, the J end lost 4 bases, and 18 bases lay between the germline ends. The V gene's germline CDR1 is SGHRS and CDR2 YFSETQ. The DNA for the CDR3 is TGCGCCAGCAGCCCCGGAATGGGGGTCAGGTACGAGCAGTACTTC. Translation gives CASSPGMGVRYEQYF.

The chain couples TRBV5-4 to TRBJ2-3, with D perhaps given as TRBD1 or TRBD2 (5 bases each). Trimming left V 4 bases short and J 5 bases short, with 11 bases between. This CDR3 comprises 13 residues. The germline V gene encodes CDR1 SGHNT and CDR2 YYREEE (reference sequence). The CDR3 loop reads CASSPGAQDTQYF. The CDR3 coding sequence is TGTGCCAGCAGCCCCGGGGCCCAAGATACGCAGTATTTT.

This chain uses TRBV2 with TRBJ1-2; D call uncertain. V was shortened by 3 bases and J by 5 bases, with 19 bases between the two germline ends. Germline V CDR1 and CDR2: SNHLY, FYNNEI. The CDR3 is made up of 16 amino acids. The CDR3 protein is CASSDTPRLEWYGYTF. DNA of the CDR3: TGTGCCAGCAGTGACACGCCACGATTGGAGTGGTATGGCTACACCTTC.

The rearrangement uses TRBV18 and TRBJ1-2, with D tentatively TRBD1 (5 bases). This CDR3 has 15 amino acids. Trimming cost V 3 bases and J 2 bases, with 13 bases left between them. Per the germline V gene, CDR1 is KGHSH and CDR2 is LQKENI. CDR3 region: CASSPERGENYGYTF. CDR3 coding DNA: TGTGCCAGCTCACCGGAAAGGGGCGAGAACTATGGCTACACCTTC.

Written as DNA, the CDR3 is TGTGCCAGCAGCCCCATTTTTAGCGGGCCCACAGATACGCAGTATTTT. It yields the protein CASSPIFSGPTDTQYF. J is TRBJ2-3 and V is TRBV7-8, with 7 bases matching TRBD2. CDR3 length: 16 residues. V shed 5 bases, J shed 2 bases, and the junction held 10 bases outside the gene matches. Germline loops: CDR1 SGHVS, CDR2 FQNEAQ.